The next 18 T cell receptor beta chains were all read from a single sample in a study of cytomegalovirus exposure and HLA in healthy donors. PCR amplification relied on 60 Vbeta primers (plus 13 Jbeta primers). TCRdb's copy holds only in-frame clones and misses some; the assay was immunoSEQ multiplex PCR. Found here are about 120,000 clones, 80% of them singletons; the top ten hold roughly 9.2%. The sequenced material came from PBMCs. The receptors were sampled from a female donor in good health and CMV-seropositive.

The CDR3 sequence: CASSSPDSAYEQYF. The CDR3 nucleotides are TGTGCCAGCAGTTCCCCCGACAGCGCCTACGAGCAGTACTTC. The V call is TRBV6-5, the J call TRBJ2-7; the D gene is possibly TRBD1 (5 bases). The CDR3 runs to 14 residues. CDR1 and CDR2 (germline): MNHEY, SVGAGI. The V end lost 4 bases, the J end lost 2 bases, and 12 bases lay between the germline ends.

The CDR3 nucleotides read TGTGCCAGCAGCTATTCAGCGGGGATGGGGGAAAAACTGTTTTTT. It translates to CASSYSAGMGEKLFF. The genes are TRBV5-4 and TRBJ1-4; no clear D gene. Germline V gives CDR1 SGHNT, CDR2 YYREEE (reference sequence). V was cut by 3 bases and J by 8 bases, with 17 bases left in between. The CDR3 runs to 15 residues.

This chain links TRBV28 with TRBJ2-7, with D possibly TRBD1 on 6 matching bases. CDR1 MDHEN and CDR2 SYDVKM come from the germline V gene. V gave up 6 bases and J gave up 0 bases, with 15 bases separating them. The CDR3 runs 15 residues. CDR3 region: CASSTPGHLSYEQYF. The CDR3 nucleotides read TGTGCCAGCAGCACCCCGGGACACCTCTCCTACGAGCAGTACTTC.

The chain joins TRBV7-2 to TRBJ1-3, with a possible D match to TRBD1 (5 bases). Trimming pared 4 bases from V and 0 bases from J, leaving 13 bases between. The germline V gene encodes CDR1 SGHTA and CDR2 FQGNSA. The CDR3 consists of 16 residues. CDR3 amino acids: CASSYRQPSSGNTIYF. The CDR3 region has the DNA TGTGCCAGCAGCTACCGACAGCCTAGCTCTGGAAACACCATATATTTT.

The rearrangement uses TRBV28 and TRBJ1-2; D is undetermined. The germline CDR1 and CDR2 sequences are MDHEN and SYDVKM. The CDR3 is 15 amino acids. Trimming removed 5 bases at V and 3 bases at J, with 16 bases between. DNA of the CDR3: TGTGCCAGCAGTCCTCCGGGGTTCGGGGACTATGGCTACACCTTC. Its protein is CASSPPGFGDYGYTF.

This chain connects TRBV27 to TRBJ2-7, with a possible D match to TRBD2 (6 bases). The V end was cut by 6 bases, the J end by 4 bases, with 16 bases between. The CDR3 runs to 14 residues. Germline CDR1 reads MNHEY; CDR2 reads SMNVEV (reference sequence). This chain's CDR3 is CASSPGGRSYEQYF. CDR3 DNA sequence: TGTGCCAGCAGCCCCGGAGGGCGCTCTTACGAGCAGTACTTC.

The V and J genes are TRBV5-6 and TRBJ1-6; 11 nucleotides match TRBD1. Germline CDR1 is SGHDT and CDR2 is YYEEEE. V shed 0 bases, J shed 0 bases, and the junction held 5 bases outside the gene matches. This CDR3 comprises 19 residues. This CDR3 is CASSLGGTGGSSYNSPLHF. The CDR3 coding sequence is TGTGCCAGCAGCTTGGGCGGGACAGGGGGGAGCTCCTATAATTCACCCCTCCACTTT.

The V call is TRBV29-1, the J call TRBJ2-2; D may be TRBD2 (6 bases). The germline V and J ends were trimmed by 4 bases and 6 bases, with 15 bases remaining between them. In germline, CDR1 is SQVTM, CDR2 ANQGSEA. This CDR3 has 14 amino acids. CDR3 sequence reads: CSVVRDSPAGELFF. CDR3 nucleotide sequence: TGCAGCGTTGTACGGGACTCCCCGGCCGGGGAGCTGTTTTTT.

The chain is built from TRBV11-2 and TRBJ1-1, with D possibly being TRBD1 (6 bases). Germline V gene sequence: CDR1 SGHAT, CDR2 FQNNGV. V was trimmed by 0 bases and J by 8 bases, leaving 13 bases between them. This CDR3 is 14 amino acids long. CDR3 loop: CASSLDRAGVEAFF. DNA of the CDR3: TGTGCCAGCAGCTTAGACAGGGCAGGGGTAGAAGCTTTCTTT.

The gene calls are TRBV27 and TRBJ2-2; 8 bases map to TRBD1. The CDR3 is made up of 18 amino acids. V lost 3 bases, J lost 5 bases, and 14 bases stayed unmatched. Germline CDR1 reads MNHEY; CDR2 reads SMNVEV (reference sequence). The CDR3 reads CASSFGEDRARETGELFF. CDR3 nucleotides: TGTGCCAGCAGTTTCGGCGAGGACAGGGCGAGAGAGACCGGGGAGCTGTTTTTT.

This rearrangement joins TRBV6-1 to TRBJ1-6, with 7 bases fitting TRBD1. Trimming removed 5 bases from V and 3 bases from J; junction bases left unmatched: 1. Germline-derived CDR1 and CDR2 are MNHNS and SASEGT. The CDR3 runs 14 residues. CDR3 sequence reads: CASSRDSYNSPLHF. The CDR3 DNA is TGTGCCAGCAGTCGGGACAGCTATAATTCACCCCTCCACTTT.

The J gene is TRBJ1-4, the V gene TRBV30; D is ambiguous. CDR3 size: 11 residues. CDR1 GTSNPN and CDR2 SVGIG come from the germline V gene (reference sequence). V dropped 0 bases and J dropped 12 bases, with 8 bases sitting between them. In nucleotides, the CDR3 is TGTGCCTGGAGTGTCACGGTGGAACTGTTTTTT. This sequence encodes CAWSVTVELFF. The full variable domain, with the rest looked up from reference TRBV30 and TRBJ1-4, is SQTIHQWPATLVQPVGSPLSLECTVEGTSNPNLYWYRQAAGRGLQLLFYSVGIGQISSEVPQNLSASRPQDRQFILSSKKLLLSDSGFYLCAWSVTVELFFGSGTQLSVL.

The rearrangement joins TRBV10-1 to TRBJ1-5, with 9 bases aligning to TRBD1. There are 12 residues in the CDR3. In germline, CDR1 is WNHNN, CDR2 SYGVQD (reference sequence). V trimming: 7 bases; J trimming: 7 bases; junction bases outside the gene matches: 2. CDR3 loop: CASTTGGQPQHF. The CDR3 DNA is TGCGCCAGCACGACAGGGGGACAGCCCCAGCATTTT.

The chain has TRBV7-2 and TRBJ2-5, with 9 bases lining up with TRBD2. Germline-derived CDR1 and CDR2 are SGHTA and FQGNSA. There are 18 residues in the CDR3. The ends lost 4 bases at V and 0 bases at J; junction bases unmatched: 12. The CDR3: CASSWTPAGGSYQETQYF. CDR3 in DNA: TGTGCCAGCAGCTGGACCCCAGCGGGGGGCTCGTACCAAGAGACCCAGTACTTC. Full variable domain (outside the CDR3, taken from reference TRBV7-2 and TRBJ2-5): GAGVSQSPSNKVTEKGKDVELRCDPISGHTALYWYRQSLGQGLEFLIYFQGNSAPDKSGLPSDRFSAERTGGSVSTLTIQRTQQEDSAVYLCASSWTPAGGSYQETQYFGPGTRLLVL.

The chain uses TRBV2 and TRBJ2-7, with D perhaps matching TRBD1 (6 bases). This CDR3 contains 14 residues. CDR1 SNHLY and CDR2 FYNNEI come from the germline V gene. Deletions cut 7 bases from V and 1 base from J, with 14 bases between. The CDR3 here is CASIPRDTSYEQYF. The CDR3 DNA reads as TGTGCCAGCATCCCCCGGGACACTTCCTACGAGCAGTACTTC.

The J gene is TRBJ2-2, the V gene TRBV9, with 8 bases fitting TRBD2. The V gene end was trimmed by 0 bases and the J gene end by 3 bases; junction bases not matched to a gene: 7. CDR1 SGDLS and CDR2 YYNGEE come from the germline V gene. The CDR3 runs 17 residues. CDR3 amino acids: CASSVASPSGYTGELFF. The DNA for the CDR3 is TGTGCCAGCAGCGTAGCTTCCCCTAGCGGGTACACCGGGGAGCTGTTTTTT.

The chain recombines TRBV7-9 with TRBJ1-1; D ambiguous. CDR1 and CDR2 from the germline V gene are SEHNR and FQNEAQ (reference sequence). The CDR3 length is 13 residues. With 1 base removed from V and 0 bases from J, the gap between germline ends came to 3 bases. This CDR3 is CASSLVVNTEAFF. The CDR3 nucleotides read TGTGCCAGCAGCTTAGTAGTGAACACTGAAGCTTTCTTT.

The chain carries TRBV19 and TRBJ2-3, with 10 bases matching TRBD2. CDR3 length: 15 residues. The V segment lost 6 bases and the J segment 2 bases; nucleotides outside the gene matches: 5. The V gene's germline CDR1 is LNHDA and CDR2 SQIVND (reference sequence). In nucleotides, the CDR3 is TGTGCCAGTAGCCTTCTAGCGGGGGTCACAGATACGCAGTATTTT. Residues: CASSLLAGVTDTQYF.